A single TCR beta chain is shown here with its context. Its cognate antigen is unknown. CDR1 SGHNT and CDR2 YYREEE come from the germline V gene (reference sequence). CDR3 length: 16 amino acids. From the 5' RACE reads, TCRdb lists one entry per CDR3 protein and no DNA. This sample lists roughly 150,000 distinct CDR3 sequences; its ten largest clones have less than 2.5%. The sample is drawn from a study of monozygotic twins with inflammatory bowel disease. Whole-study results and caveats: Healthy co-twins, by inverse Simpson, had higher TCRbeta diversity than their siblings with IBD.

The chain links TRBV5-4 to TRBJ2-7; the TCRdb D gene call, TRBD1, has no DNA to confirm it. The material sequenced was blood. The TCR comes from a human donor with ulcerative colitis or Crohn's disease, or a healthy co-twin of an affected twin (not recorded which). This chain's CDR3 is CASSLAPGQGSHEQYF.